The next 27 T cell receptor beta chains were all read from a single sample in a study of neurological immune-mediated disorders. TCRdb re-called the 5' RACE reads through MiXCR, storing one row per CDR3 protein. The data contain roughly 100,000 distinct CDR3 sequences, 10% to 13% of them singletons. The time point was: longitudinal time-point 3. The source material was PBMCs. The receptors here all came from a female donor with HTLV-1-associated myelopathy (HAM/TSP).

The sample holds many counts of this clonotype. The DNA for the CDR3 is TGCGCCAGCAGCCAAGGACAGATGACAGATACGCAGTATTTT. It is translated as CASSQGQMTDTQYF. The chain couples TRBV5-1 to TRBJ2-3; perhaps TRBD1 as D (6 bases). This CDR3 spans 14 amino acids. Trimming cost V 4 bases and J 3 bases, with 12 bases left between them. CDR1 is SGHRS and CDR2 is YFSETQ in the germline V gene.

The V gene is TRBV28, the J gene TRBJ2-4, with TRBD1 matching over 7 bases. Germline lookup yields CDR1 MDHEN and CDR2 SYDVKM. The trim removed 7 bases at V and 0 bases at J, leaving 3 bases unmatched. The CDR3 extends over 14 amino acids. The CDR3 reads CASTRQGAKNIQYF. The CDR3 nucleotides are TGTGCCAGCACCCGACAGGGAGCCAAAAACATTCAGTACTTC.

This clonotype was recorded many times. This sequence joins TRBV7-9 and TRBJ2-5; unclear D gene. V was pared by 6 bases and J by 5 bases, with 7 bases between. Germline-derived CDR1 and CDR2 are SEHNR and FQNEAQ (reference sequence). The CDR3 extends over 11 amino acids. The CDR3 loop is CASRGVETQYF. The CDR3 DNA follows: TGTGCCAGCAGAGGCGTGGAGACCCAGTACTTC.

This clonotype came up many times. V usage is TRBV18 and J usage is TRBJ2-1; 14 nucleotides align to TRBD2. J lost 6 bases, V lost 3 bases, and 4 bases had no gene match. CDR3 length: 16 residues. CDR1 is KGHSH, CDR2 LQKENI, per germline. In DNA, the CDR3 is TGTGCCAGCTCACCCTTGACTAGCGGGGGGGTCAATGAGCAGTTCTTC. Translation: CASSPLTSGGVNEQFF.

V is TRBV5-5 and J is TRBJ2-3, with D possibly TRBD1 on 6 matching bases. Trimming left V 2 bases short and J 1 base short, with 14 bases between. There are 16 residues in the CDR3. Per germline, CDR1 SGHKS and CDR2 YYEKEE (reference sequence). The DNA for the CDR3 is TGTGCCAGCAGCTTCGGACAGTCGCTAGGCACAGATACGCAGTATTTT. This encodes CASSFGQSLGTDTQYF.

This clonotype has just a few counts. The V and J genes are TRBV10-1 and TRBJ2-3; D may match TRBD1 or TRBD2 (6 bases each). Germline V gives CDR1 WNHNN, CDR2 SYGVQD (reference sequence). The V end lost 2 bases, the J end lost 8 bases, and 14 bases lay between the germline ends. This CDR3 has 14 residues. The CDR3 sequence: CASSEMGGRGTQYF. CDR3 bases: TGCGCCAGCAGTGAGATGGGGGGCCGGGGTACGCAGTATTTT.

The chain links TRBV7-9 to TRBJ2-5, with 10 bases that match TRBD2. Unmatched junction bases numbered 2, after V lost 1 base and J lost 3 bases. Germline values: CDR1 SEHNR, CDR2 FQNEAQ (reference sequence). The CDR3 is 15 residues long. CDR3 in amino acids: CASSLGTSGKETQYF. The CDR3 region has the DNA TGTGCCAGCAGCTTAGGGACTAGCGGTAAAGAGACCCAGTACTTC.

This clonotype was counted at least ten times. J is TRBJ1-1 and V is TRBV20-1; D gene unclear. This CDR3 has 12 residues. The ends were cut back, 6 bases at V and 1 base at J, with 9 bases in the middle. Germline V gene lookup returns CDR1 DFQATT and CDR2 SNEGSKA (reference sequence). DNA of the CDR3: TGCAGTGCCGCTAGTACGAACACTGAAGCTTTCTTT. It translates to CSAASTNTEAFF.

The V call is TRBV5-6, the J call TRBJ2-5; 12 bases are a match to TRBD1. Trimming at V came to 4 bases and at J to 4 bases, leaving 8 bases not matched to a gene. This CDR3 contains 16 residues. Germline values: CDR1 SGHDT, CDR2 YYEEEE. The CDR3: CASSRDRGRIIETQYF. Written as DNA, the CDR3 is TGTGCCAGCAGCCGGGACAGGGGGCGCATTATAGAGACCCAGTACTTC.

By its share, this clonotype is medium-sized. One junction end does not reproduce the germline sequence, and a read error may be involved. This chain joins TRBV10-3 and TRBJ2-7; D is unresolved. Germline V gives CDR1 ENHRY, CDR2 SYGVKD. The CDR3 contains 13 residues. CDR3 residues: CAIRADGTYEHYF. Written as DNA, the CDR3 is TGTGCCATCAGAGCAGACGGTACCTACGAGCACTACTTC.

In its sample, this clonotype was seen many times. The rearrangement uses TRBV5-6 and TRBJ1-2, with D possibly being TRBD1 (5 bases). The CDR3 has 14 residues. The germline CDR1 and CDR2 sequences are SGHDT and YYEEEE. V lost 4 bases and J 5 bases, leaving 15 bases between the germline ends. The CDR3 loop reads CASSTAGTNYGYTF. The DNA for the CDR3 is TGTGCCAGCAGCACGGCGGGGACCAATTATGGCTACACCTTC.

This CDR3 reads CASSLKTSEQYF. As DNA, the CDR3 is TGTGCCAGCAGCTTAAAAACATCCGAGCAGTACTTC. The chain links TRBV5-5 to TRBJ2-7; D gene uncertain. Germline V gives CDR1 SGHKS, CDR2 YYEKEE (reference sequence). This CDR3 region has 12 residues. Deletions cut 2 bases from V and 6 bases from J, with 9 bases between.

At least ten counts were recorded for this clonotype. The chain links TRBV15 to TRBJ2-5, with TRBD2 matching 12 bases. Germline trimming cut 4 bases from V and 9 bases from J; bases unmatched to any gene: 12. CDR1 is LNHNV and CDR2 is YYDKDF in the germline V gene (reference sequence). The CDR3 has 16 amino acids. CDR3 bases: TGTGCCACCAGCATCGCTAGCGGGGGGGCCGGGATCGCCCAGTACTTC. Translating it yields CATSIASGGAGIAQYF.

The CDR3 sequence: CASSRPPSGGRPTLRDTQYF. CDR3 bases: TGTGCCAGCAGCCGACCCCCCTCAGGTGGGCGCCCGACGCTTAGAGATACGCAGTATTTT. V gene TRBV6-5 combines with J gene TRBJ2-3; the D is unclear. Germline V lookup: CDR1 MNHEY, CDR2 SVGAGI. The CDR3 extends over 20 amino acids. Trimming shortened V by 6 bases and J by 5 bases, and 33 bases separated the two germline ends.

This clonotype was detected many times. The gene calls are TRBV29-1 and TRBJ1-2, with D maybe TRBD1 (5 bases). CDR3 length: 12 residues. CDR1 and CDR2 from the germline V gene are SQVTM and ANQGSEA. V lost 3 bases and J 9 bases, leaving 14 bases between the germline ends. The CDR3 sequence: CSVDRGNLRYTF. In nucleotides, the CDR3 is TGCAGCGTTGATCGGGGGAATCTGCGCTACACCTTC.

This clonotype has ten or more counts. The chain links TRBV20-1 to TRBJ2-3; 8 nucleotides match TRBD1. Looked up from germline, CDR1 is DFQATT and CDR2 is SNEGSKA (reference sequence). The CDR3 extends over 16 amino acids. V lost 1 base, J lost 1 base, and 7 bases stayed unmatched. The CDR3 nucleotides read TGCAGTGCTAGAGTAAGGGGCAGGGGGCGCACAGATACGCAGTATTTT. Protein: CSARVRGRGRTDTQYF.

This clonotype has more than one count but fewer than ten. The chain joins TRBV6-5 to TRBJ2-5, with 10 bases that match TRBD1. V shed 8 bases, J shed 3 bases, and the junction held 6 bases outside the gene matches. This CDR3 has 14 residues. Germline loops: CDR1 MNHEY, CDR2 SVGAGI. The CDR3 protein is CASWDRGREETQYF. The CDR3 DNA is TGTGCCAGCTGGGACAGGGGTCGGGAAGAGACCCAGTACTTC.

This clonotype came up many times. The V call is TRBV5-6, the J call TRBJ2-7; possibly TRBD1 or TRBD2 for D (5 bases each). CDR1 and CDR2 (germline): SGHDT, YYEEEE. V was clipped by 1 base and J by 5 bases, with 16 bases between them. This CDR3 comprises 15 residues. The CDR3 sequence: CASSLRGRARDEQYF. CDR3 sequence (DNA): TGTGCCAGCAGCTTGCGGGGCAGGGCCCGGGACGAGCAGTACTTC.

This clonotype was counted ten times or more. The gene calls are TRBV20-1 and TRBJ2-2; 8 bases line up with TRBD1. The CDR3 extends over 14 amino acids. Germline values: CDR1 DFQATT, CDR2 SNEGSKA (reference sequence). V lost 5 bases, J lost 4 bases, and 6 bases stayed unmatched. CDR3 sequence (DNA): TGCAGTGCTCAGAGGACAGGGAGCACCGGGGAGCTGTTTTTT. Its translation: CSAQRTGSTGELFF.

Comment on this clonotype: This likely comes from a read error, as the CDR3 has no conserved phenylalanine or tryptophan at its end. It is unclear where the CDR3 begins or ends on the DNA, so no DNA is shown, and the CDR3 is as TCRdb lists it. J is TRBJ2-7 and V is TRBV4-2; the table's D call of TRBD1 was not tested on the DNA. Germline V lookup: CDR1 LGHNA, CDR2 YNFKEQ. With termini counted, the CDR3 has 15 amino acids. CDR3: CASSPNSGQFDEQDL.

This clonotype has just a few counts. The chain recombines TRBV6-5 with TRBJ2-7, with TRBD2 identical over 10 bases. The germline gives CDR1 MNHEY, CDR2 SVGAGI. Trimming took 0 bases from V and 0 from J; bases not matched to a gene: 5. CDR3 size: 17 residues. The CDR3 nucleotides are TGTGCCAGCAGTTACTCGACAGCGGGGGGGTTCTCCTACGAGCAGTACTTC. Its protein product is CASSYSTAGGFSYEQYF.

This chain links TRBV9 with TRBJ2-7, with D tentatively TRBD1 (6 bases). The J call may not be correct, given that the DNA end is closer to TRBJ2-1. This CDR3 has 16 residues. From germline, CDR1 is SGDLS and CDR2 YYNGEE. Here the CDR3 reads CASSVGPGTTSHEQFF. Here the CDR3 DNA reads TGTGCCAGCAGCGTAGGTCCCGGGACAACCAGCCACGAGCAGTTCTTC.

This clonotype was counted at least ten times. The V and J genes are TRBV4-1 and TRBJ2-6, with D unclear. Trimming took off 4 bases at V and 0 bases at J, with 7 bases between the two ends. This CDR3 has 15 residues. Germline CDR1 is MGHRA and CDR2 is YSYEKL. The DNA for the CDR3 is TGCGCCAGCAGCCCGGGTAGCTCTGGGGCCAACGTCCTGACTTTC. Translating gives CASSPGSSGANVLTF.

To note about this clonotype: Given a much more abundant clone one base away, this may be a read error. The chain combines TRBV2 with TRBJ2-3; D perhaps matches TRBD1 (6 bases). The CDR3 spans 14 residues. Germline loops: CDR1 SNHLY, CDR2 FYNNEI. The V end was cut by 7 bases, the J end by 2 bases, with 13 bases between. The DNA of the CDR3 is TGTGCCAGCATTAAACAGGGAAACACAGATACGCAGTATTTT. The encoded protein is CASIKQGNTDTQYF.

This clonotype was detected a few times. This CDR3 reads CASSYAYRGAGELFF. The CDR3 DNA follows: TGTGCCAGCAGTTACGCGTACAGGGGTGCCGGGGAGCTGTTTTTT. V usage is TRBV28 and J usage is TRBJ2-2, with 7 positions matching TRBD1. The V and J ends lost 4 bases and 6 bases, in that order; junction bases with no gene match: 8. This CDR3 has 15 amino acids. Germline V gene lookup returns CDR1 MDHEN and CDR2 SYDVKM.

This clonotype was seen at least ten times. The V call is TRBV20-1, the J call TRBJ2-3, with D possibly TRBD1 on 6 matching bases. Trimming shortened V by 4 bases and J by 4 bases, and 24 bases separated the two germline ends. The germline gives CDR1 DFQATT, CDR2 SNEGSKA (reference sequence). The CDR3 is 17 residues long. The CDR3 region is CSAKPLSSGEWADTQYF. For the CDR3, the DNA is TGCAGTGCTAAACCGCTAAGCTCAGGGGAGTGGGCAGATACGCAGTATTTT.

This clonotype was counted at least ten times. V is TRBV5-1 and J is TRBJ2-3; 11 bases match TRBD2. In germline, CDR1 is SGHRS, CDR2 YFSETQ. With 0 bases clipped from V and 6 bases from J, the junction kept 6 bases outside the gene matches. The CDR3 is made up of 16 amino acids. CDR3 in amino acids: CASSLEGTSGGDTQYF. The CDR3 DNA reads TGCGCCAGCAGCTTGGAGGGTACTAGCGGGGGCGATACGCAGTATTTT.